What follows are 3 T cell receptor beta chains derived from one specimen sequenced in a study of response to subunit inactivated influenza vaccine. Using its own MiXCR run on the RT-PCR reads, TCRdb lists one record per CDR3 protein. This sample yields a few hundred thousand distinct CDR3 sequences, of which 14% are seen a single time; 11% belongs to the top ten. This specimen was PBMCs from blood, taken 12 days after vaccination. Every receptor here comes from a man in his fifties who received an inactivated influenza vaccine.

The CDR3 is CASSYFAGTEAFF. The CDR3 DNA reads as TGTGCCAGCAGTTACTTCGCAGGGACTGAAGCTTTCTTT. The chain couples TRBV6-2 or TRBV6-3 to TRBJ1-1; D is possibly TRBD1 (5 bases). V was clipped by 1 base and J by 5 bases, with 8 bases between them. This CDR3 has 13 amino acids. The germline gives CDR1 MNHEY, CDR2 SVGEGT.

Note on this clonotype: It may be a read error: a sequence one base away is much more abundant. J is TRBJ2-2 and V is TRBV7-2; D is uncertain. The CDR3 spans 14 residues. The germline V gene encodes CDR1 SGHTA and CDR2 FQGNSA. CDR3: CVSSLGMDTGELFF. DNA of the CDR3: TGTGTCAGCAGCTTAGGGATGGACACCGGGGAGCTGTTTTTT.

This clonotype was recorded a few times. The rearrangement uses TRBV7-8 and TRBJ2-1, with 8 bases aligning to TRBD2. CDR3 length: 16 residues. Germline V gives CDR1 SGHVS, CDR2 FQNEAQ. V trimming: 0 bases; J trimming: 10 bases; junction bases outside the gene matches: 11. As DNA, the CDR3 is TGTGCCAGCAGCTTAGCGGGGATAGCGGGACAAGAAGAGCAGTTCTTC. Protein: CASSLAGIAGQEEQFF.